This TCR beta chain was captured by sequencing in a study of blood T cell repertoires in COVID-19. Study overall: Samples representing acute and convalescent COVID-19 were sourced from the United States, Italy and Spain.

This clone was seen once. V was trimmed by 0 bases and J by 1 base, leaving 8 bases between them. The CDR3 is 14 amino acids. Germline CDR1 reads SGDLS; CDR2 reads YYNGEE. Profiling relied on immunoSEQ multiplex PCR, and the TCRdb table lists in-frame clones only, not all of them. The data contain hundreds of thousands of clones, approximately 83% of them seen just once; the ten biggest clones take up approximately 9.1%. The sample was peripheral blood. The sequence was collected from a man at least 80 years old with acute or convalescent COVID-19. This rearrangement joins TRBV9 to TRBJ2-7, with a tentative D call TRBD1 (5 bases). In DNA, the CDR3 is TGTGCCAGCAGCGTAGACGCAGGGTCCTACGAGCAGTACTTC. Translating gives CASSVDAGSYEQYF.